Here is one T cell receptor beta chain with its context. The CDR3 contains 17 residues. This specimen comes from a study of blood T cell repertoires in COVID-19. Original handling: Reference gene primer amplification gave estimated nucleated cell counts. The table came from immunoSEQ multiplex PCR; TCRdb's copy has only in-frame clones and leaves some out. V and J calls and clone size are those listed in that table; D and trimming were worked out from the DNA. The table lists fewer than 250,000 clones, 80% to 90% of them singletons. Participants, about 18 to 90 years old, spanned some 23 US areas. The chain carries TRBV21-1 and TRBJ2-4; the table's D call of TRBD1 was not tested on the DNA. TRBV21-1 is marked as a pseudogene. This clonotype was sampled from a young man in a cohort exposed to, infected with or recovered from COVID-19 (not recorded which). The specimen sequenced was PBMCs or T cells enriched from blood (not recorded which). CDR3 sequence (DNA): TGTGCCAGCAGCAAAGGGGGACAGGACTTACCAAAAAACATTCAGTACTTC. This sequence encodes CASSKGGQDLPKNIQYF.